This T cell receptor (beta chain) originates from a study of T-cell memory formation after mild COVID-19. Study-wide results and caveats: Clones that contracted from day 15 to 85 had balanced CD4/CD8; later expanders were CD4+ biased.

The CDR3 loop spans 14 amino acids. Trimming removed 3 bases at V and 4 bases at J, with 10 bases between. One entry per CDR3 protein, called by TCRdb with MiXCR from the 5' RACE reads. The top ten hold 2.1% of the sample, which has about 250,000 distinct CDR3 sequences, approximately 15% seen once. This clonotype was detected only a few times. Its target is not known. This TCR came from an adult woman who had mild COVID-19 (a few samples of this study predate the infection). Cell type and time point are not known. This rearrangement joins TRBV12-3 or TRBV12-4 to TRBJ1-5; tentatively, D is TRBD1 (5 bases). The sample comprised PBMCs or a T cell subset sorted from them (not recorded which). The DNA of the CDR3 is TGTGCCAGCAGTTTTAAGGCAGGGAATCAGCCCCAGCATTTT. This codes for CASSFKAGNQPQHF.